This T cell receptor beta chain was identified in a study of shared clonotypes between healthy human individuals. Germline CDR1 MNHEY, CDR2 SVGAGI. The CDR3 has 12 residues. Unmatched junction bases numbered 4, after V lost 4 bases and J lost 13 bases. What was sequenced on ten immunoSEQ deep assay plates was unsorted PBMC DNA. The method was immunoSEQ multiplex PCR; TCRdb's version includes in-frame clones alone and lacks a portion of them. This sample has some 510,000 clones, with around 79% found just once. The source of this sequence is a woman aged 40 to 50 in good health. Some clones in this sample may be carry-over from other donors' samples. The rearrangement joins TRBV6-5 to TRBJ1-6; 7 bases are shared with TRBD1. Material: PBMCs. The CDR3 here is CASSWDRGPLHF. The CDR3 nucleotides are TGTGCCAGCAGTTGGGACAGAGGTCCCCTCCACTTT.